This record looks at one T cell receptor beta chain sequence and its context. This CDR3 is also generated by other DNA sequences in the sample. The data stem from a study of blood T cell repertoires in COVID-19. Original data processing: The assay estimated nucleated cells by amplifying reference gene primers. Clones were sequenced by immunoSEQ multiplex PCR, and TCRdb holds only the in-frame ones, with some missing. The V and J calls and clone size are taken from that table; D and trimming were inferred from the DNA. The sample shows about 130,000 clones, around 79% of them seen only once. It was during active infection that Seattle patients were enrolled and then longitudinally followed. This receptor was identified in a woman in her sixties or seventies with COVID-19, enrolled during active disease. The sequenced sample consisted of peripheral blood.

This CDR3 reads CASSPTGQETQYF. The CDR3 nucleotides are TGTGCCAGCAGCCCTACGGGGCAAGAGACCCAGTACTTC. This chain links TRBV5-6 with TRBJ2-5, with D tentatively TRBD2 (5 bases). Germline values: CDR1 SGHDT, CDR2 YYEEEE. With 4 bases removed from V and 2 bases from J, the gap between germline ends came to 9 bases. There are 13 residues in the CDR3.